This T cell receptor beta chain was captured by sequencing in a study of blood T cell repertoires in COVID-19. Germline CDR1 and CDR2: ENHRY and SYGVKD. The V segment lost 10 bases and the J segment 7 bases; nucleotides outside the gene matches: 9. CDR3 length: 12 amino acids. The assay was immunoSEQ multiplex PCR, and TCRdb's table has in-frame clones only and misses some. Of 200,000 to 300,000 clones listed, about 89% are singletons. This sequence was found in a woman in her thirties or forties who had recovered from COVID-19. The chain links TRBV10-3 to TRBJ1-2, with 7 bases matching TRBD1. Sequenced: peripheral blood. CDR3 in DNA: TGTGCCACCCGGGACAGTTGGGCTGGCTACACCTTC. Amino acids: CATRDSWAGYTF.